Following are 21 T cell receptor beta chains from one sample sequenced in a study of radiation and T cells in renal cell carcinoma. Specified time point: baseline pretreatment blood. Treatment here: 15 Gy SBRT to primary tumor, nephrectomy 4 weeks later. The protocol was immunoSEQ multiplex PCR, while the TCRdb copy is restricted to in-frame clones and leaves out a portion. The sample contains 90,000 to 100,000 clones, approximately 86% of which appear only once. Material: blood, obtained from a patient whose treatment included radiotherapy and nephrectomy. The source is a man in his fifties with renal cell carcinoma.

V and J are TRBV25-1 and TRBJ2-1; D gene ambiguous. The germline CDR1 and CDR2 sequences are MGHDK and SYGVNS. This CDR3 has 14 amino acids. V was pared by 1 base and J by 5 bases, with 9 bases between. The CDR3 protein is CASSEWVGNNEQFF. The CDR3 DNA sequence: TGTGCCAGCAGTGAATGGGTAGGGAACAATGAGCAGTTCTTC.

The chain couples TRBV29-1 to TRBJ2-7; 11 bases match TRBD1. This CDR3 comprises 15 residues. CDR1 SQVTM and CDR2 ANQGSEA come from the germline V gene. The junction had 8 bases not matched to a gene; V was cut back by 6 bases and J by 1 base. The CDR3 region has the DNA TGCAGCGTCGCGCCCGGGACAGGGGGATCCTACGAGCAGTACTTC. It encodes CSVAPGTGGSYEQYF.

V is TRBV18 and J is TRBJ2-6, with TRBD1 as a possible D gene (5 bases). This CDR3 is built from 17 residues. V lost 1 base and J 0 bases, leaving 10 bases between the germline ends. In germline, CDR1 is KGHSH, CDR2 LQKENI. The CDR3 DNA is TGTGCCAGCTCACCACTGACAGAGCACTCTGGGGCCAACGTCCTGACTTTC. It codes for CASSPLTEHSGANVLTF.

This chain links TRBV7-3 with TRBJ2-1; 7 bases are a match to TRBD2. Losses at the gene ends were 4 bases for V and 8 bases for J; bases not matched to a gene: 14. This CDR3 spans 16 amino acids. Germline CDR1 reads SGHTA; CDR2 reads FQGTGA. CDR3 DNA sequence: TGTGCCAGCAGCTCCGTGGGAGGGCTTAATGGGGATGAGCAGTTCTTC. Translating it yields CASSSVGGLNGDEQFF.

The CDR3 reads CASSQRGLGGRAFSKFF. CDR3 nucleotides: TGTGCCAGCAGCCAAAGGGGCTTAGGCGGGAGGGCCTTCAGCAAGTTCTTC. The V gene is TRBV21-1, the J gene TRBJ2-1; TRBD2, as called in the table, went unchecked against the DNA. TRBV21-1 is classified as a pseudogene. The CDR3 consists of 17 residues.

This chain joins TRBV15 and TRBJ2-1, with 11 bases lining up with TRBD2. The V gene end was trimmed by 2 bases and the J gene end by 12 bases; junction bases not matched to a gene: 21. The CDR3 runs to 19 residues. Germline CDR1 is LNHNV and CDR2 is YYDKDF (reference sequence). Here the CDR3 reads CATSRRAGLAGGPFNTQFF. CDR3 sequence (DNA): TGTGCCACCAGCAGACGGGCCGGGTTAGCGGGAGGGCCCTTTAATACGCAGTTCTTC.

This clone was picked up one time. The chain couples TRBV11-2 to TRBJ2-2; no clear D gene. Trimming pared 0 bases from V and 2 bases from J, leaving 7 bases between. Germline lookup yields CDR1 SGHAT and CDR2 FQNNGV. CDR3 length: 15 residues. CDR3 sequence: CASSLDQTNTGELFF. CDR3 DNA: TGTGCCAGCAGCTTAGATCAAACAAACACCGGGGAGCTGTTTTTT.

J is TRBJ2-3 and V is TRBV19; 7 bases agree with TRBD1. V shed 3 bases, J shed 1 base, and the junction held 7 bases outside the gene matches. Per germline, CDR1 LNHDA and CDR2 SQIVND (reference sequence). This CDR3 region has 16 residues. The chain's CDR3 is CASSIEGDRGTDTQYF. CDR3 nucleotide sequence: TGTGCCAGTAGTATTGAGGGGGACAGAGGCACAGATACGCAGTATTTT.

The chain links TRBV4-3 to TRBJ2-3; D possibly matches TRBD1 or TRBD2 (6 bases each). The CDR3 is 14 residues long. Per germline, CDR1 LGHNA and CDR2 YSLEER. V was shortened by 1 base and J by 6 bases, with 11 bases between the two germline ends. The CDR3 reads CASSQGRRGDTQYF. The CDR3 DNA follows: TGCGCCAGCAGCCAAGGACGGAGGGGGGATACGCAGTATTTT.

This chain connects TRBV5-4 to TRBJ1-6; D gene unclear. Germline V gene lookup returns CDR1 SGHNT and CDR2 YYREEE (reference sequence). This CDR3 region has 15 residues. Trimming shortened V by 0 bases and J by 7 bases, and 11 bases separated the two germline ends. This CDR3 reads CASSLEGVGNSPLHF. Written as DNA, the CDR3 is TGTGCCAGCAGCTTGGAAGGAGTTGGGAATTCACCCCTCCACTTT.

This clone was recorded only once. J is TRBJ1-3 and V is TRBV6-5, with D hard to call. The length of the CDR3 is 14 residues. V gave up 5 bases and J gave up 0 bases, with 8 bases separating them. Per germline, CDR1 MNHEY and CDR2 SVGAGI. The CDR3 region has the DNA TGTGCCAGCAGTGGCGCCCTCTCTGGAAACACCATATATTTT. This gives the protein CASSGALSGNTIYF.

The chain carries TRBV2 and TRBJ1-1, with TRBD1 matching over 7 bases. V gave up 5 bases and J gave up 0 bases; unmatched junction bases: 3. Germline V lookup: CDR1 SNHLY, CDR2 FYNNEI. This CDR3 has 14 amino acids. The CDR3 bases are TGTGCCAGCAGTCAACAGGGGATGAACACTGAAGCTTTCTTT. Translation: CASSQQGMNTEAFF.

The V gene is TRBV5-4, the J gene TRBJ2-7, with TRBD1 matching over 11 bases. Looked up from germline, CDR1 is SGHNT and CDR2 is YYREEE (reference sequence). The CDR3 covers 16 residues. After removal of 4 bases from V and 3 bases from J, the junction contained 9 bases not matched to a gene. The CDR3 region has the DNA TGTGCCAGCAGCGCTGGGACAGGGGGGTCAGGCTACGAGCAGTACTTC. Protein: CASSAGTGGSGYEQYF.

This sequence joins TRBV29-1 and TRBJ1-2; D call uncertain. The CDR3 has 12 amino acids. Germline CDR1 SQVTM, CDR2 ANQGSEA. V lost 6 bases and J lost 3, with 11 bases in between. Written as DNA, the CDR3 is TGCAGCGTGCCGCGAGGAGACTATGGCTACACCTTC. This translates into CSVPRGDYGYTF.

J is TRBJ2-1 and V is TRBV18; D gene unclear. The CDR3 is made up of 16 amino acids. The germline V gene encodes CDR1 KGHSH and CDR2 LQKENI. Deletions cut 0 bases from V and 5 bases from J, with 14 bases between. For the CDR3, the DNA is TGTGCCAGCTCACCACCCAACCTACGCCTCGACAATGAGCAGTTCTTC. Encoded protein: CASSPPNLRLDNEQFF.

By share of the sample, this clone is large. The chain combines TRBV10-3 with TRBJ2-7, with 7 bases identical to TRBD1. The trim removed 6 bases at V and 1 base at J, leaving 3 bases unmatched. Per the germline V gene, CDR1 is ENHRY and CDR2 is SYGVKD. The CDR3 extends over 13 amino acids. CDR3: CAIRDRSSYEQYF. The CDR3 DNA reads as TGTGCCATCAGGGACAGGTCATCCTACGAGCAGTACTTC.

This chain links TRBV7-2 with TRBJ2-7, with TRBD1 identical over 7 bases. Germline V CDR1 and CDR2: SGHTA, FQGNSA. Trimming cost V 5 bases and J 2 bases; bases outside gene matches: 6. There are 14 residues in the CDR3. The CDR3 DNA reads as TGTGCCAGCAGCAACCGGGACAGACCCTACGAGCAGTACTTC. Amino acid sequence: CASSNRDRPYEQYF.

The chain combines TRBV13 with TRBJ2-7, with 8 bases that match TRBD2. Germline V gene lookup returns CDR1 PRHDT and CDR2 FYEKMQ (reference sequence). CDR3 size: 16 residues. The V and J ends lost 3 bases and 1 base, in that order; junction bases with no gene match: 8. The CDR3 DNA is TGTGCCAGCAGCTTGACCCCTAGCGGGTCATCCTACGAGCAGTACTTC. The encoded protein is CASSLTPSGSSYEQYF.

V is TRBV28 and J is TRBJ1-1; D uncertain. The V end lost 3 bases, the J end lost 5 bases, and 7 bases lay between the germline ends. Germline-derived CDR1 and CDR2 are MDHEN and SYDVKM. The CDR3 has 12 amino acids. The CDR3 DNA is TGTGCCAGCAGTTTGGTGCAGACTGAAGCTTTCTTT. Residues: CASSLVQTEAFF.

The chain carries TRBV5-1 and TRBJ2-1, with a possible D match to TRBD2 (5 bases). CDR1 is SGHRS and CDR2 is YFSETQ in the germline V gene. V was trimmed by 4 bases and J by 4 bases, leaving 15 bases between them. The CDR3 runs to 15 residues. The CDR3 sequence is CASSVVSGSYNEQFF. The CDR3 region has the DNA TGCGCCAGCAGCGTCGTAAGCGGAAGTTACAATGAGCAGTTCTTC.

V is TRBV11-3 and J is TRBJ2-2; a possible D gene is TRBD1 (5 bases). The germline CDR1 and CDR2 sequences are SGHNT and YENEEA. This CDR3 is 17 amino acids long. The V gene lost 0 bases and the J gene lost 0 bases, with 11 bases spanning the gap. The CDR3 nucleotides read TGTGCCAGCAGCTTAGACTTCGACAGCGCGAACACCGGGGAGCTGTTTTTT. Amino acid sequence: CASSLDFDSANTGELFF. The variable domain in full, with the rest retrieved from reference TRBV11-3 and TRBJ2-2, is EAGVVQSPRYKIIEKKQPVAFWCNPISGHNTLYWYLQNLGQGPELLIRYENEEAVDDSQLPKDRFSAERLKGVDSTLKIQPAELGDSAVYLCASSLDFDSANTGELFFGEGSRLTVL.